The present T cell receptor beta chain was sequenced within a study of identical twins. This CDR3 is built from 15 residues. V lost 5 bases to trimming and J lost 2 bases, with 14 bases between them. From germline, CDR1 is SEHNR and CDR2 FQNEAQ (reference sequence). This clonotype has at least ten counts. Its target is not known. Only healthy Caucasians were included as donors. General study results and limits: For cord blood, abundant beta clonotypes had fewer insertions, unlike memory repertoires, which showed none.

A universal primer site was added by template switching, and unique molecular identifiers were carried by the cDNA. MiXCR was run by TCRdb on the 5' RACE reads, yielding one entry per CDR3 protein. The sample carries about 240,000 distinct CDR3 sequences, 6% to 8.5% recorded once. This same sample was also part of a study on yellow fever vaccine responses in identical twins.

Material: CD8+ T cells sorted from blood. This TCR was recovered from a woman younger than 30 in good health. The chain has TRBV7-9 and TRBJ2-3, with D unclear. CDR3 coding DNA: TGTGCCAGCAGCCCTCCAGGTGTCGACACAGATACGCAGTATTTT. It codes for CASSPPGVDTDTQYF.